These 5 T cell receptor beta chains came from one sample sequenced in a study of vaccination and CD4 T cells after COVID-19. Antigens for these TCRs are unknown. Scientists ran DNA taken from cultured CD4+ T cells through the Oncomine TCR Beta short-read assay for sequencing. MiXCR, run by TCRdb on the PCR reads, gives a single entry per CDR3 protein. The table shows some 21,000 distinct CDR3 sequences, with about 40% occurring only once. Treatment: approximately 9-day PBMC culture with coronavirus spike peptide pools or control peptides (ViraFEST assay). Sequenced here: CD4+ T cells from blood, cultured in vitro, sampled before SARS-CoV-2 vaccination. The source is a human donor who received a COVID-19 vaccine.

This clonotype was detected a few times. The chain has TRBV30 and TRBJ1-5, with D unclear. CDR3 length equals 14 residues. The V end lost 0 bases, the J end lost 7 bases, and 13 bases lay between the germline ends. Germline loops: CDR1 GTSNPN, CDR2 SVGIG (reference sequence). Here the CDR3 reads CAWSVMGVGQPQHF. The CDR3 DNA reads TGTGCCTGGAGTGTAATGGGCGTGGGACAGCCCCAGCATTTT.

The chain uses TRBV30 and TRBJ1-2; 10 nucleotides line up with TRBD1. The CDR3 has 14 amino acids. J gave up 7 bases and V 2 bases, and 7 bases lay outside the gene matches. The germline V gene encodes CDR1 GTSNPN and CDR2 SVGIG (reference sequence). The CDR3 loop is CAWSIWDRGIGYTF. The CDR3 DNA sequence: TGTGCCTGGAGTATTTGGGACAGGGGAATTGGCTACACCTTC.

The chain carries TRBV18 and TRBJ2-5; TRBD2 might be the D (6 bases). This CDR3 has 18 amino acids. The germline gives CDR1 KGHSH, CDR2 LQKENI. With 6 bases removed from V and 3 bases from J, the gap between germline ends came to 26 bases. The CDR3 reads CASSPLGGGTSSEETQYF. The CDR3, as DNA: TGTGCCAGCTCCCCTCTGGGGGGAGGAACCTCGTCGGAAGAGACCCAGTACTTC.

This clonotype occurred a few times. The J gene is TRBJ2-5, the V gene TRBV7-9; unclear D gene. Germline V CDR1 and CDR2: SEHNR, FQNEAQ (reference sequence). Trimming removed 5 bases from V and 1 base from J, with 14 bases in between. This CDR3 is built from 15 residues. The CDR3 is CASSTSGVSQETQYF. CDR3 coding DNA: TGTGCCAGCAGCACATCAGGAGTCAGCCAAGAGACCCAGTACTTC.

The CDR3 sequence is CATQPDLQSYEQYF. The CDR3 bases are TGTGCCACCCAGCCCGACTTGCAGTCCTACGAGCAGTACTTC. J is TRBJ2-7 and V is TRBV12-3 or TRBV12-4, with unresolved D. Trimming removed 10 bases at V and 1 base at J, with 17 bases between. This CDR3 region has 14 residues.